The T cell receptor (beta chain) described here comes from a study of T cells in Graves' hyperthyroidism and ophthalmopathy. With 3 bases removed from V and 1 base from J, the gap between germline ends came to 7 bases. Germline lookup yields CDR1 LNHDA and CDR2 SQIVND (reference sequence). The CDR3 consists of 13 residues. Amplified TCR beta CDR3 regions derived from RNA transcripts. During a first-round RT-PCR of the TCR CDR3, the HTBI primer set was used. MiXCR, applied by TCRdb to the multiplex PCR reads, yields one record per CDR3 protein. The table shows 45,000 to 55,000 distinct CDR3 sequences, with approximately 58% occurring only once.

The sequenced sample was peripheral blood or thyroid tissue (not recorded which). The chain couples TRBV19 to TRBJ2-7; the D gene is possibly TRBD1 (6 bases). The receptor was isolated from a man younger than 30 with Graves' hyperthyroidism. The CDR3 spells CASSIQGSYEQYF. The CDR3 region has the DNA TGTGCCAGTAGTATTCAGGGGTCCTACGAGCAGTACTTC.